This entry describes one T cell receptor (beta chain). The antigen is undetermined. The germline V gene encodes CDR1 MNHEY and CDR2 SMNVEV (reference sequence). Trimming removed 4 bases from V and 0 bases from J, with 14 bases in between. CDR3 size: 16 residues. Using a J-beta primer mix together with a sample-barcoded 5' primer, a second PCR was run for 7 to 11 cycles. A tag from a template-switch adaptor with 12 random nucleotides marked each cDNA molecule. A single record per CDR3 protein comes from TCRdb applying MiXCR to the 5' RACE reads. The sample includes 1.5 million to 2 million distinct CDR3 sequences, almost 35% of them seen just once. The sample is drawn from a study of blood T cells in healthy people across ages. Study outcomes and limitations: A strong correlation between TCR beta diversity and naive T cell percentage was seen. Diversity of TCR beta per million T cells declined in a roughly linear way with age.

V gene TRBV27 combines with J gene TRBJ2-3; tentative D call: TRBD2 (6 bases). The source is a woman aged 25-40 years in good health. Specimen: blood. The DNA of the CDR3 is TGTGCCAGCAGTTCAGGGACTTTCCTAAGCACAGATACGCAGTATTTT. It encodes CASSSGTFLSTDTQYF.